One TCR beta chain is described in this entry. This entry belongs to a study of control samples from healthy donors and cancer patients. Libraries were prepared by immunoSEQ multiplex PCR; TCRdb keeps only in-frame clonotypes and omits some of them. This sample yields roughly 120,000 clones, of which about 88% are seen a single time; about 3.2% belongs to the top ten. Per the germline V gene, CDR1 is SNHLY and CDR2 is FYNNEI. V was shortened by 6 bases and J by 5 bases, with 11 bases between the two germline ends. The CDR3 length is 13 residues. The receptor was isolated from a man aged 45-65 years in good health. Sequencing was carried out using blood. V gene TRBV2 combines with J gene TRBJ1-5, with D possibly matching TRBD1 (6 bases). The CDR3 protein is CASSLQGYQPQHF. CDR3 in DNA: TGTGCCAGCAGCTTACAGGGATATCAGCCCCAGCATTTT.